This TCR beta chain was captured in a study of blood T cell repertoires in COVID-19. Study information: Samples representing acute and convalescent COVID-19 were sourced from the United States, Italy and Spain. PBMCs, B-cell-depleted T cells, or T cells were the source of the cDNA or gDNA that made up the material.

The trim removed 0 bases at V and 7 bases at J, leaving 5 bases unmatched. The germline gives CDR1 MNHNS, CDR2 SASEGT. The CDR3 is made up of 15 amino acids. Methods used by the authors: Estimated nucleated cell counts came from reference gene primer amplification. Assay: immunoSEQ multiplex PCR; the TCRdb copy retains only in-frame clones and omits some. V and J calls and clone size are given by that table; D and trimming were obtained from the DNA. The sample records 140,000 to 150,000 clones, roughly 80% being singletons. This clonotype was obtained from a human donor in a cohort sampled during active COVID-19. V gene TRBV6-1 combines with J gene TRBJ1-4, with 7 bases fitting TRBD1. Material for sequencing was peripheral blood. The CDR3 DNA is TGTGCCAGCAGTGAAGCTGCGACAGGGTTTGAAAAACTGTTTTTT. Protein: CASSEAATGFEKLFF.